The 4 T cell receptor beta chains below were found in one sample sequenced in a study of blood T cells in healthy people across ages. A second roughly 6 to 12 cycle PCR used barcoded and J-beta primers. A single record per CDR3 protein comes from TCRdb applying MiXCR to the 5' RACE reads. The sample holds about 970,000 distinct CDR3 sequences, just over 50% seen once. Sequenced material: blood. The receptors were sampled from a woman between 55 and 75 years old in good health.

The gene calls are TRBV3-1 and TRBJ2-7; 10 bases line up with TRBD2. CDR1 and CDR2 (germline): LGHDT, YNNKEL (reference sequence). V trimming: 6 bases; J trimming: 6 bases; junction bases outside the gene matches: 8. The CDR3 is made up of 14 amino acids. Here the CDR3 DNA reads TGTGCCAGCAGTGCCCAACTAGCGGGAACCGAGCAGTACTTC. Amino acid sequence: CASSAQLAGTEQYF.

This sequence joins TRBV5-4 and TRBJ2-6; 10 positions agree with TRBD1. The CDR3 is 15 amino acids. Germline V gene data show CDR1 as SGHNT and CDR2 as YYREEE (reference sequence). Trimming took 7 bases from V and 4 from J; bases not matched to a gene: 5. The CDR3 region has the DNA TGTGCCAGCGGGGACAGGGGTACAGGGGCCAACGTCCTGACTTTC. It codes for CASGDRGTGANVLTF. Combining the CDR3 with reference TRBV5-4 and TRBJ2-6 gives the whole variable domain ETGVTQSPTHLIKTRGQQVTLRCSSQSGHNTVSWYQQALGQGPQFIFQYYREEENGRGNFPPRFSGLQFPNYSSELNVNALELDDSALYLCASGDRGTGANVLTFGAGSRLTVL.

This clonotype has a single count. V is TRBV2 and J is TRBJ2-3; D is uncertain. CDR1 and CDR2 (germline): SNHLY, FYNNEI. There are 14 residues in the CDR3. The V end lost 3 bases, the J end lost 2 bases, and 9 bases lay between the germline ends. CDR3 region: CASSDLAATDTQYF. In DNA form, the CDR3 reads TGTGCCAGCAGTGACCTTGCGGCCACAGATACGCAGTATTTT.

Regarding this clonotype: Germline and junction disagree at one end, which may indicate a read error. This rearrangement joins TRBV7-2 to TRBJ2-5; D assignment may be TRBD1 or TRBD2 (5 bases each). This CDR3 has 15 amino acids. Germline loops: CDR1 SGHTA, CDR2 FQGNSA. The CDR3: CASSLPEGPRETQYF. In nucleotides, the CDR3 is TGTGCCAGCAGCTTACCAGAGGGGCCTAGAGAGACTCAGTACTTC.